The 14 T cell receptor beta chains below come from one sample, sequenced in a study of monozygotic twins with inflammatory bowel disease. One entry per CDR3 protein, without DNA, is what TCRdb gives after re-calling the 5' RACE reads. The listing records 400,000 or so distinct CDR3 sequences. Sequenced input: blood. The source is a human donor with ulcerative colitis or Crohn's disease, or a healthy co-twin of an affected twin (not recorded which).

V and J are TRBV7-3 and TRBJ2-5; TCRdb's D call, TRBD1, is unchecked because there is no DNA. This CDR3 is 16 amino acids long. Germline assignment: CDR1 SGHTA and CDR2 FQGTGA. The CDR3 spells CASSSSPDRVGETQYF. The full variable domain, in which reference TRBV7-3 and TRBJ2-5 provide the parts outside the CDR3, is GAGVSQTPSNKVTEKGKYVELRCDPISGHTALYWYRQSLGQGPEFLIYFQGTGAADDSGLPNDRFFAVRPEGSVSTLKIQRTERGDSAVYLCASSSSPDRVGETQYFGPGTRLLVL.

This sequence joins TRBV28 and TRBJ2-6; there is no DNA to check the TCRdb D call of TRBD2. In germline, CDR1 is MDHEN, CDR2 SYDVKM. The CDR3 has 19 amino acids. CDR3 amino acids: CASSPLTGWTNSGANVLTF.

The CDR3: CASTPDSPEQYF. The chain is built from TRBV18 and TRBJ2-7; TCRdb names TRBD1, which stays unverified in the absence of DNA. Germline CDR1 and CDR2: KGHSH and LQKENI. The CDR3 consists of 12 residues.

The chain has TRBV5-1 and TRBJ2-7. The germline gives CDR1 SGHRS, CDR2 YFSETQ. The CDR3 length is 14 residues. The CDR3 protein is CASRLSGNSYEQYF.

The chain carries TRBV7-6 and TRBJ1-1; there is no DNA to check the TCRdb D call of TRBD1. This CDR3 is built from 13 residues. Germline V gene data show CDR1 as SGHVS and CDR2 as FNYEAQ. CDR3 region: CASSLGDRVEAFF.

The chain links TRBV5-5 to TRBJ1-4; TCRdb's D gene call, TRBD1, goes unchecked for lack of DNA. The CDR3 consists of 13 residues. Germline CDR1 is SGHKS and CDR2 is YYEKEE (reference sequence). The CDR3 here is CASSPLGREKLFF. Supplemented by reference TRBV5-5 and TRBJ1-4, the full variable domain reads DAGVTQSPTHLIKTRGQQVTLRCSPISGHKSVSWYQQVLGQGPQFIFQYYEKEERGRGNFPDRFSARQFPNYSSELNVNALLLGDSALYLCASSPLGREKLFFGSGTQLSVL.

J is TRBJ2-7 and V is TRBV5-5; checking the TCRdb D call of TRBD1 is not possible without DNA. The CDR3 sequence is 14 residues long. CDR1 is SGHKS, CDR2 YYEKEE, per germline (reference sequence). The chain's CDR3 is CASSFSTDTYEQYF.

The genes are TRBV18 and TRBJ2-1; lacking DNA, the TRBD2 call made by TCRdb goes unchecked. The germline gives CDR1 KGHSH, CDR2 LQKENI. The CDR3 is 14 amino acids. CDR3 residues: CASSPGLPHNEQFF.

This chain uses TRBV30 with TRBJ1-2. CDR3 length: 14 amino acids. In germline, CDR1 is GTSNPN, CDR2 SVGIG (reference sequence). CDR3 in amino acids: CAWSVQGPNYGYTF.

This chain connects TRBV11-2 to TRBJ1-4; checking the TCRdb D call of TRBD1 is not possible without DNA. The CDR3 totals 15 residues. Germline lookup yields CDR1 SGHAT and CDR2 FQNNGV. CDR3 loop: CASSPAGPLPEKLFF.

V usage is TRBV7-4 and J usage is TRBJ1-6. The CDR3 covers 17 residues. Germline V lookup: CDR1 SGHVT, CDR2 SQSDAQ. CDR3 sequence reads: CASSLDQKSSYNSPLHF. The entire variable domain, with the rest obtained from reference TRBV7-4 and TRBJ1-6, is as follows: GAGVSQSPRYKVAKRGRDVALRCDSISGHVTLYWYRQTLGQGSEVLTYSQSDAQRDKSGRPSGRFSAERPERSVSTLKIQRTEQGDSAVYLCASSLDQKSSYNSPLHFGNGTRLTVT.

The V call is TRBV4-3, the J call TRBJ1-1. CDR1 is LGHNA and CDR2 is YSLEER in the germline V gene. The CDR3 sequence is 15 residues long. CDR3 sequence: CASSQESKRPFEAFF.

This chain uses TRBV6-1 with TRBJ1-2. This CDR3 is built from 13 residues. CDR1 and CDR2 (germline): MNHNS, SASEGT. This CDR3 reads CASILDTVYGYTF.

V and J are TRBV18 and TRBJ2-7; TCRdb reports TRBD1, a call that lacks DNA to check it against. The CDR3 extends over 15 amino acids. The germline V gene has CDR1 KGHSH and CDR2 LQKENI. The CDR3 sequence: CASSPTGQGPYEQYF.